Listed below are T cell receptor beta chains from one sample, sequenced in a study of shared clonotypes between healthy human individuals. Measured with immunoSEQ multiplex PCR; TCRdb has only the in-frame clones, and not every one. Among about 870,000 clones listed, almost 95% were seen once. Sequenced material: naive CD8+ T cells sorted from blood. These receptors were collected from a man aged 25-40 years in good health. CDR3s include the opening cysteine and the closing phenylalanine or tryptophan. D genes are given only for firm matches. Only part of the rows carry a size: once, few, many, or a class if the clone is expanded.

CDR3nt: TGTGCCAGCAGCTTAGGTGGCGCACAGGAGCAGTTCTTC; CDR3aa: CASSLGGAQEQFF; abundance: -; d_gene: -; v_gene: TRBV11-2; j_gene: TRBJ2-1
CDR3nt: TGTGCCAGCAGTTTGGAATCGGGTCTAGGGCCCCAGCATTTT; CDR3aa: CASSLESGLGPQHF; abundance: -; d_gene: -; v_gene: TRBV27; j_gene: TRBJ1-5
CDR3nt: TGTGCCAGCGCCCTCCCAGGGGGGGGCGATACGCAGTATTTT; CDR3aa: CASALPGGGDTQYF; abundance: -; d_gene: -; v_gene: TRBV2; j_gene: TRBJ2-3
CDR3nt: TGTGCCAGCAGGGACAGGGTGGATCAGCCCCAGCATTTT; CDR3aa: CASRDRVDQPQHF; abundance: -; d_gene: TRBD1; v_gene: TRBV2; j_gene: TRBJ1-5
CDR3nt: TGTGCCATCAGTCCGGGACCCAGGGAGAAAGAAGCTTTCTTT; CDR3aa: CAISPGPREKEAFF; abundance: -; d_gene: -; v_gene: TRBV10-3; j_gene: TRBJ1-1
CDR3nt: TGTGCCAGCAGCGTCAGGGGACTAGCGAATCAAGAGACCCAGTACTTC; CDR3aa: CASSVRGLANQETQYF; abundance: -; d_gene: TRBD2; v_gene: TRBV9; j_gene: TRBJ2-5
CDR3nt: TGCGCCAGCGGCCCTCTGGGCGGGATAGTCTCCTACGAGCAGTACTTC; CDR3aa: CASGPLGGIVSYEQYF; abundance: -; d_gene: -; v_gene: TRBV10-2; j_gene: TRBJ2-7
CDR3nt: TGTGCCAGCAACCTGGGGACTGGGGCCTTCTCCTTC; CDR3aa: CASNLGTGAFSF; abundance: -; d_gene: -; v_gene: TRBV7-9; j_gene: TRBJ1-2
CDR3nt: TGTGCCAGTAGTCTAGCGGGAAGCTCCTACAATGAGCAGTTCTTC; CDR3aa: CASSLAGSSYNEQFF; abundance: -; d_gene: TRBD2; v_gene: TRBV19; j_gene: TRBJ2-1
CDR3nt: TGTGCCAGCAGTGAGACAGGGGAGCAGTACTTC; CDR3aa: CASSETGEQYF; abundance: -; d_gene: TRBD1; v_gene: TRBV6-1; j_gene: TRBJ2-7
CDR3nt: TGTGCTAGTGGTTTTGATCGGGCCCCCCCTCTCGGGGAGCTGTTTTTT; CDR3aa: CASGFDRAPPLGELFF; abundance: once; d_gene: -; v_gene: TRBV12-5; j_gene: TRBJ2-2
CDR3nt: TGTGCCAGCAGTTTATCGGGGGAAGGCTACTACAATGAGCAGTTCTTC; CDR3aa: CASSLSGEGYYNEQFF; abundance: -; d_gene: -; v_gene: TRBV27; j_gene: TRBJ2-1
CDR3nt: TGTGCCAGCAGCCCTCTAGGGACAGAAGACAATGAGCAGTTCTTC; CDR3aa: CASSPLGTEDNEQFF; abundance: -; d_gene: TRBD1; v_gene: TRBV27; j_gene: TRBJ2-1
CDR3nt: TGTGCCAGCACCCTGCCCCCAAAAGAGACCCAGTACTTC; CDR3aa: CASTLPPKETQYF; abundance: -; d_gene: -; v_gene: TRBV7-9; j_gene: TRBJ2-5
CDR3nt: TGCGCCAGCAGCCAAGACAGGGGGGTGTACGAGCAGTACTTC; CDR3aa: CASSQDRGVYEQYF; abundance: -; d_gene: -; v_gene: TRBV4-1; j_gene: TRBJ2-7
CDR3nt: TGTGCCAGCAGCTTAGACGGGGGTTCGTATTACGAGCAGTACTTC; CDR3aa: CASSLDGGSYYEQYF; abundance: -; d_gene: -; v_gene: TRBV5-8; j_gene: TRBJ2-7
CDR3nt: TGTGCCAGCAGCCCCAACCCCGGACTAGGAGGCACAGATACGCAGTATTTT; CDR3aa: CASSPNPGLGGTDTQYF; abundance: -; d_gene: TRBD2; v_gene: TRBV5-8; j_gene: TRBJ2-3
CDR3nt: TGTGCCAGCAGTTTCCTCGGTGCCATGAACACTGAAGCTTTCTTT; CDR3aa: CASSFLGAMNTEAFF; abundance: -; d_gene: -; v_gene: TRBV27; j_gene: TRBJ1-1
CDR3nt: TGTGCCAGCAGCGAGGGTCTCACCTACGAGCAGTACTTC; CDR3aa: CASSEGLTYEQYF; abundance: -; d_gene: -; v_gene: TRBV14; j_gene: TRBJ2-7
CDR3nt: TGTGCCAGTAGTCCCGGACAGCCCGTAAGCGATGGCTACACCTTC; CDR3aa: CASSPGQPVSDGYTF; abundance: -; d_gene: -; v_gene: TRBV19; j_gene: TRBJ1-2
CDR3nt: TGTGCCACTATGAGTGGTGAGCAGTTCTTC; CDR3aa: CATMSGEQFF; abundance: -; d_gene: -; v_gene: TRBV27; j_gene: TRBJ2-1
CDR3nt: TGTGCCTGGAGTGTACGAGGTTCCGAGCAGTACTTC; CDR3aa: CAWSVRGSEQYF; abundance: -; d_gene: -; v_gene: TRBV30; j_gene: TRBJ2-7
CDR3nt: TGTGCCAGCAGCTTCCGGGAGACCCAGTACTTC; CDR3aa: CASSFRETQYF; abundance: -; d_gene: -; v_gene: TRBV11-2; j_gene: TRBJ2-5
CDR3nt: TGTGCCAGCAGCCCCCCGGGACTAGCGGACGCCTACAATGAGCAGTTCTTC; CDR3aa: CASSPPGLADAYNEQFF; abundance: -; d_gene: TRBD2; v_gene: TRBV5-6; j_gene: TRBJ2-1
CDR3nt: TGTGCCAGCAGTCTCAAAGGAAATGGTCAGCCCCAGCATTTT; CDR3aa: CASSLKGNGQPQHF; abundance: few; d_gene: -; v_gene: TRBV27; j_gene: TRBJ1-5
CDR3nt: TGTGCCAGCAGACGGACAGGGAGGACCGAGCAGTACTTC; CDR3aa: CASRRTGRTEQYF; abundance: -; d_gene: -; v_gene: TRBV21-1; j_gene: TRBJ2-7
CDR3nt: TGTGCCAGCAGCTCCCGGCCGGGCTCCTACGAGCAGTACTTC; CDR3aa: CASSSRPGSYEQYF; abundance: -; d_gene: -; v_gene: TRBV7-6; j_gene: TRBJ2-7
CDR3nt: TGCGCCAGCAGCCAAGCGCCACAGGGTCAAGAGACCCAGTACTTC; CDR3aa: CASSQAPQGQETQYF; abundance: -; d_gene: -; v_gene: TRBV4-1; j_gene: TRBJ2-5
CDR3nt: TGTGCCAGCAGTTCGTTTCGGGACAGTAGCAATCAGCCCCAGCATTTT; CDR3aa: CASSSFRDSSNQPQHF; abundance: -; d_gene: TRBD1; v_gene: TRBV27; j_gene: TRBJ1-5
CDR3nt: TGTGCCAGCAGCTCAACCTACGAGCAGTACTTC; CDR3aa: CASSSTYEQYF; abundance: -; d_gene: -; v_gene: TRBV11-2; j_gene: TRBJ2-7
CDR3nt: TGTGCCAGCAGCGTAGCCAGGGACAGGGCACCCCACAACTATGGCTACACCTTC; CDR3aa: CASSVARDRAPHNYGYTF; abundance: -; d_gene: TRBD1; v_gene: TRBV9; j_gene: TRBJ1-2
CDR3nt: TGTGCCAGTAGTTATGGGGACTCCCCCTACGAGCAGTACTTC; CDR3aa: CASSYGDSPYEQYF; abundance: -; d_gene: -; v_gene: TRBV19; j_gene: TRBJ2-7
CDR3nt: TGTGCCAGCAGCTTAGGTTCTGAAGCTTTCTTT; CDR3aa: CASSLGSEAFF; abundance: -; d_gene: -; v_gene: TRBV7-6; j_gene: TRBJ1-1
CDR3nt: TGTGCCAGCAGTCTTATGGTGTACAGGGGCAATCAGCCCCAGCATTTT; CDR3aa: CASSLMVYRGNQPQHF; abundance: -; d_gene: -; v_gene: TRBV28; j_gene: TRBJ1-5
CDR3nt: TGTGCCAGCAGAGCGGCCGGGACAGCGTTCTCTTATGAGCAGTTCTTC; CDR3aa: CASRAAGTAFSYEQFF; abundance: once; d_gene: TRBD1; v_gene: TRBV2; j_gene: TRBJ2-1
CDR3nt: TGTGCCAGTAGTATCGGGACAGGGACTAATACCCAGCATTTT; CDR3aa: CASSIGTGTNTQHF; abundance: -; d_gene: TRBD1; v_gene: TRBV19; j_gene: TRBJ1-5
CDR3nt: TGTGCCAGCAGCCAAACCACGGACAGAGCCTACGAGCAGTACTTC; CDR3aa: CASSQTTDRAYEQYF; abundance: -; d_gene: -; v_gene: TRBV7-9; j_gene: TRBJ2-7
CDR3nt: TGTGCCAGCCTGGGACAAGCGGGAGACGGACCTTACAATGAGCAGTTCTTC; CDR3aa: CASLGQAGDGPYNEQFF; abundance: -; d_gene: TRBD2; v_gene: TRBV7-9; j_gene: TRBJ2-1
CDR3nt: TGTGCCAGCAGTTATCCCCCAGATACGCAGTATTTT; CDR3aa: CASSYPPDTQYF; abundance: -; d_gene: -; v_gene: TRBV6-5; j_gene: TRBJ2-3
CDR3nt: TGTGCCAGCAGGCCGGGAGGTGAGAATCAGCCCCAGCATTTT; CDR3aa: CASRPGGENQPQHF; abundance: -; d_gene: -; v_gene: TRBV28; j_gene: TRBJ1-5
CDR3nt: TGTGCCAGCAGCTTAGGGCTGAATGAGCAGTTCTTC; CDR3aa: CASSLGLNEQFF; abundance: -; d_gene: -; v_gene: TRBV7-2; j_gene: TRBJ2-1
CDR3nt: TGTGCCAGCAGTGAACTTCTAACAGGGGAACAAGAGACCCAGTACTTC; CDR3aa: CASSELLTGEQETQYF; abundance: -; d_gene: TRBD1; v_gene: TRBV2; j_gene: TRBJ2-5
CDR3nt: TGTGCCAGCAGCGCGGGATCAGGGGGCTTGACAGAGACCCAGTACTTC; CDR3aa: CASSAGSGGLTETQYF; abundance: -; d_gene: TRBD1; v_gene: TRBV9; j_gene: TRBJ2-5
CDR3nt: TGTGCCAGCACGACAGGGTATGGGGTGGGCGAGCAGTACTTC; CDR3aa: CASTTGYGVGEQYF; abundance: -; d_gene: TRBD1; v_gene: TRBV7-6; j_gene: TRBJ2-7
CDR3nt: TGCGCCAGCAGCCAACCTATGGCACTCGCAGGGTTCAATGAGCAGTTCTTC; CDR3aa: CASSQPMALAGFNEQFF; abundance: -; d_gene: -; v_gene: TRBV4-1; j_gene: TRBJ2-1
CDR3nt: TGCGCCAGCAGCTTGCCCCAACCCGTTTCGTCGGGGGGGCAAACTAATGAAAAACTGTTTTTT; CDR3aa: CASSLPQPVSSGGQTNEKLFF; abundance: -; d_gene: -; v_gene: TRBV5-1; j_gene: TRBJ1-4
CDR3nt: TGTGCCAGCAGCTTAGAGGCAGGGGAGGTGTATGAGCAGTTCTTC; CDR3aa: CASSLEAGEVYEQFF; abundance: -; d_gene: -; v_gene: TRBV11-2; j_gene: TRBJ2-1
CDR3nt: TGTGCCAGCTCACCGGGACTAGATGGCGAGGTCTTGTACAATGAGCAGTTCTTC; CDR3aa: CASSPGLDGEVLYNEQFF; abundance: -; d_gene: TRBD2; v_gene: TRBV18; j_gene: TRBJ2-1
CDR3nt: TGTGCCAGCAGCTTAGGGCCCCCGGACAGGGGGGACAATGAGCAGTTCTTC; CDR3aa: CASSLGPPDRGDNEQFF; abundance: -; d_gene: TRBD1; v_gene: TRBV11-3; j_gene: TRBJ2-1
CDR3nt: TGTGCCAGCAGCTGGGGACTAGCGGGAGGAGCCAATGAGCAGTTCTTC; CDR3aa: CASSWGLAGGANEQFF; abundance: -; d_gene: TRBD2; v_gene: TRBV5-4; j_gene: TRBJ2-1
CDR3nt: TGTGCCAGCAGCTTAGCGGGACAGGGGAGAAATGGCTACACCTTC; CDR3aa: CASSLAGQGRNGYTF; abundance: -; d_gene: TRBD1; v_gene: TRBV7-9; j_gene: TRBJ1-2
CDR3nt: TGTGCCAGCAGCCAGACAGGCTATGGCTACACCTTC; CDR3aa: CASSQTGYGYTF; abundance: -; d_gene: -; v_gene: TRBV6-4; j_gene: TRBJ1-2
CDR3nt: TGTGCCAGTAGTATCCTGAAGAGCGATGAGCAGTTCTTC; CDR3aa: CASSILKSDEQFF; abundance: -; d_gene: -; v_gene: TRBV19; j_gene: TRBJ2-1
CDR3nt: TGTGCCAGCAGCTTGGCCGGGGTGCTAAAGAGGACAGATACGCAGTATTTT; CDR3aa: CASSLAGVLKRTDTQYF; abundance: -; d_gene: -; v_gene: TRBV5-5; j_gene: TRBJ2-3